The T cell receptor beta chain under discussion was sequenced for a study of sequential checkpoint blockade in melanoma. Overall study: Arm A got nivolumab then ipilimumab; arm B the reverse, 1:1. Maintenance nivolumab came after either treatment sequence.

The V gene's germline CDR1 is SGHNT and CDR2 YENEEA. This CDR3 spans 14 amino acids. The junction had 11 bases not matched to a gene; V was cut back by 5 bases and J by 10 bases. By its share, this clone is medium-sized. Other nucleotide sequences in the sample specify the same CDR3. Generated by immunoSEQ multiplex PCR, the TCRdb table keeps only in-frame clones and is missing some. The table records more than 25,000 clones, approximately 80% of them present only once. Treatment noted: randomized to nivolumab then ipilimumab (arm A) or the reverse (arm B). PBMC sorting kept live CD3+CD8+ cells without CD19 or CD56.

This TCR was recovered from a human donor with melanoma. The sequenced sample was CD8+ T cells sorted from blood (inferred from file names), obtained from a patient given nivolumab and ipilimumab in sequence. The rearrangement joins TRBV11-3 to TRBJ2-1; 7 nucleotides align to TRBD1. The DNA for the CDR3 is TGTGCCAGCAGCCCACCGACAGGGAGTCCCGAGCAGTTCTTC. This encodes CASSPPTGSPEQFF.